This T cell receptor beta chain emerged from a study of blood T cell repertoires in COVID-19. The protocol was immunoSEQ multiplex PCR, while the TCRdb copy is restricted to in-frame clones and leaves out a portion. The sample lists around 260,000 clones, about nine tenths seen once, with 1.1% in the top ten. Per the germline V gene, CDR1 is SGHRS and CDR2 is YFSETQ. This CDR3 has 11 amino acids. The V gene lost 3 bases and the J gene lost 2 bases, with 2 bases spanning the gap. Sample: PBMCs or T cells enriched from blood (not recorded which). This sequence originates from a woman aged 25 to 39 who had recovered from COVID-19. This chain joins TRBV5-1 and TRBJ1-1, with D hard to call. The CDR3 region has the DNA TGCGCCAGCAGCTCTAACACTGAAGCTTTCTTT. This codes for CASSSNTEAFF.